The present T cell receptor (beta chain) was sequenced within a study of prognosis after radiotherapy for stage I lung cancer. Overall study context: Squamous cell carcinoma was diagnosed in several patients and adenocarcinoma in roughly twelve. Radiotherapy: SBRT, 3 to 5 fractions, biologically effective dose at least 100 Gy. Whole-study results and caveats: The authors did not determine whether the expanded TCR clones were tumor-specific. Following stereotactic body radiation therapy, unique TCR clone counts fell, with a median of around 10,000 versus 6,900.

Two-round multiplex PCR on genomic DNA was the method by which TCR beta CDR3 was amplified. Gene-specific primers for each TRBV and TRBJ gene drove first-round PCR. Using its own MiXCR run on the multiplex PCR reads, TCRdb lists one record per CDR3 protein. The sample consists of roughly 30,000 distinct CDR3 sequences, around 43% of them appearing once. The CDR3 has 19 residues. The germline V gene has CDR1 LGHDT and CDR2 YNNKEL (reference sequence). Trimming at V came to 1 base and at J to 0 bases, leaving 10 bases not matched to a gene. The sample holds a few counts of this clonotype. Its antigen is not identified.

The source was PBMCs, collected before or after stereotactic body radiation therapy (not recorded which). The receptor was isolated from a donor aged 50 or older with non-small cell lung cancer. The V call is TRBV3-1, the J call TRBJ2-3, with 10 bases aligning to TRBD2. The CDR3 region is CASSQGGSGGYYSTDTQYF. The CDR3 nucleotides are TGTGCCAGCAGCCAAGGGGGTAGCGGGGGGTACTATAGCACAGATACGCAGTATTTT.